These T cell receptor beta chains were read from a single sample in a study of T cells in Graves' hyperthyroidism and ophthalmopathy. MiXCR, applied by TCRdb to the multiplex PCR reads, yields one record per CDR3 protein. The sample holds more than 550,000 distinct CDR3 sequences; about 45% are singletons and the top ten take less than 9.5%. Sequenced sample: peripheral blood or thyroid tissue (not recorded which). Source of these receptors: an adult man with Graves' disease, either hyperthyroidism or ophthalmopathy (not recorded which). Both conserved end residues are part of each CDR3. A D gene is named only where the DNA matches it firmly. Where a row states a size, it is once, few, many or the class of an expanded clone; other rows omit it.

V gene	J gene	clone size	D gene	CDR3 protein	CDR3 DNA
TRBV12-3/TRBV12-4	TRBJ1-1	few	TRBD1	CASSDRQGRTEAFF	TGTGCCAGCAGTGACCGACAGGGGAGGACTGAAGCTTTCTTT
TRBV15	TRBJ1-2	many	TRBD1	CATSRGDRAFEGYTF	TGTGCCACCAGCAGAGGGGACAGGGCTTTTGAAGGCTACACCTTC
TRBV7-8	TRBJ2-2	.	.	CASSQVAQAGELFF	TGTGCCAGCAGCCAAGTTGCTCAAGCCGGGGAGCTGTTTTTT
TRBV25-1	TRBJ1-2	.	.	CAGVPGGGYTF	TGTGCCGGGGTCCCTGGTGGTGGCTACACCTTC
TRBV10-2	TRBJ1-1	.	.	CASSHRVALNTEAFF	TGTGCCAGCAGCCATCGGGTAGCCCTGAACACTGAAGCTTTCTTT
TRBV7-8	TRBJ2-7	many	TRBD1	CASSRDSGYEQYF	TGTGCCAGCAGCCGGGACAGCGGATACGAGCAGTACTTC
TRBV2	TRBJ2-7	.	.	CAGGHSSYEQYF	TGTGCCGGGGGACATTCGAGCTACGAGCAGTACTTC
TRBV12-3/TRBV12-4	TRBJ1-5	.	.	CASSFRQFNQPQHF	TGTGCCAGCAGTTTCCGGCAATTCAATCAGCCCCAGCATTTT
TRBV15	TRBJ1-6	few	.	CATTGHNNSPLHF	TGTGCCACCACGGGACACAATAATTCACCCCTCCACTTT
TRBV20-1	TRBJ1-3	.	.	CSAPVASSGNTIYF	TGCAGTGCTCCTGTAGCCAGCTCTGGAAACACCATATATTTT
TRBV19	TRBJ1-1	many	.	CASSSQHGVAEAFF	TGTGCCAGTAGTTCCCAACACGGTGTGGCTGAAGCTTTCTTT
TRBV29-1	TRBJ2-6	many	.	CSVEEGGSSGANVLTF	TGCAGCGTTGAAGAGGGTGGGTCCTCTGGGGCCAACGTCCTGACTTTC
TRBV10-2	TRBJ2-7	many	TRBD2	CASSAASGGAYEQYF	TGCGCCAGCAGTGCCGCTAGCGGGGGTGCCTACGAGCAGTACTTC
TRBV2	TRBJ1-5	.	.	CASRGRGRNQPQHF	TGTGCCAGCAGGGGACGGGGGCGTAATCAGCCCCAGCATTTT
TRBV2	TRBJ2-7	many	TRBD2	CASSGSGGRDEQYF	TGTGCCAGCAGTGGGAGCGGGGGTAGAGACGAGCAGTACTTC
TRBV20-1	TRBJ1-3	few	.	CSATGVNGNTIYF	TGCAGTGCTACAGGGGTTAATGGAAACACCATATATTTT
TRBV7-9	TRBJ2-7	.	TRBD1	CASSVDRGLSYEQYF	TGTGCCAGCAGCGTGGACAGGGGGTTATCCTACGAGCAGTACTTC
TRBV2	TRBJ2-5	.	TRBD2	CASSYGAGGWETQYF	TGTGCCAGCAGTTACGGCGCGGGGGGTTGGGAGACCCAGTACTTC
TRBV11-3	TRBJ1-5	.	.	CASDDSYSNQPQHF	TGTGCCAGCGACGACAGCTATAGCAATCAGCCCCAGCATTTT
TRBV3-1	TRBJ1-1	once	.	CASSQRTVMNTEAFF	TGTGCCAGCAGCCAACGGACAGTTATGAACACTGAAGCTTTCTTT
TRBV2	TRBJ1-2	many	.	CASRGRADYGYTF	TGTGCCAGCAGGGGCAGGGCGGACTATGGCTACACCTTC
TRBV29-1	TRBJ1-2	.	.	CSSEQGDYGYTF	TGCAGCAGTGAACAGGGTGACTATGGCTACACCTTT
TRBV12-3/TRBV12-4	TRBJ1-2	.	.	CASSFRQARGYTF	TGTGCCAGCAGTTTCCGACAGGCTCGGGGCTACACCTTC
TRBV7-9	TRBJ1-3	.	.	CASSLDWGDSGNTIYF	TGTGCCAGCAGCTTAGACTGGGGGGACTCTGGAAACACCATATATTTT
TRBV7-2	TRBJ1-2	.	.	CASSLAPPQDYGYTF	TGTGCCAGCAGCTTAGCTCCCCCACAAGACTATGGCTACACCTTC
TRBV2	TRBJ2-5	.	TRBD2	CASSEGTRVETQYF	TGTGCCAGCAGTGAAGGGACTAGGGTGGAGACCCAGTACTTC
TRBV2	TRBJ1-4	few	.	CASSWTAIEDEKLFF	TGTGCCAGCAGTTGGACAGCCATAGAGGATGAAAAACTGTTTTTT
TRBV19	TRBJ2-5	.	.	CASSGSGEETQYF	TGTGCCAGTAGTGGCTCGGGGGAAGAGACCCAGTACTTC
TRBV12-3/TRBV12-4	TRBJ1-4	many	TRBD1	CASSPDRFNEKLFF	TGTGCCAGCAGTCCGGACAGGTTTAATGAAAAACTGTTTTTT
TRBV29-1	TRBJ2-7	.	TRBD1	CSVGQGNDEQYF	TGCAGCGTCGGACAGGGGAATGACGAGCAGTACTTC
TRBV9	TRBJ1-4	many	TRBD1	CASSVIGTGDEKLFF	TGTGCCAGCAGCGTTATAGGGACAGGGGACGAAAAACTGTTTTTT
TRBV10-2	TRBJ2-3	.	TRBD2	CASSGVAGGPTDTQYF	TGCGCCAGCAGTGGAGTAGCGGGAGGGCCGACAGATACGCAGTATTTT
TRBV2	TRBJ1-5	many	.	CARSTGRNQPQHF	TGTGCCAGGTCGACAGGCCGCAATCAGCCCCAGCATTTT
TRBV10-3	TRBJ1-2	.	TRBD1	CAISEAGGGFHTF	TGTGCCATCAGTGAGGCAGGGGGCGGCTTCCACACCTTC
TRBV2	TRBJ2-7	many	TRBD2	CASSDASGAFYEQYF	TGTGCCAGCAGTGATGCTAGCGGAGCCTTCTACGAGCAGTACTTC
TRBV7-2	TRBJ2-5	few	.	CASSPITDTYETQYF	TGTGCCAGCAGCCCGATTACGGACACGTACGAGACCCAGTACTTC
TRBV25-1	TRBJ1-6	.	TRBD1	CAVGGTVSYNSPLHF	TGTGCTGTTGGCGGGACAGTGTCCTATAATTCACCCCTCCACTTT
TRBV5-1	TRBJ1-1	.	TRBD1	CASSPGGLLNTEAFF	TGCGCCAGCAGCCCAGGGGGTTTGCTGAACACTGAAGCTTTCTTT
TRBV5-1	TRBJ2-7	.	.	CASSELFGPAQYF	TGTGCCAGCAGTGAACTATTTGGGCCTGCGCAGTACTTC
TRBV11-2	TRBJ1-3	many	.	CASSLSQLSSGNTIYF	TGTGCCAGCAGCTTATCTCAGCTGAGCTCTGGAAACACCATATATTTT
TRBV10-3	TRBJ1-3	.	.	CAISELLGSSGNTIYF	TGTGCCATCAGTGAGTTGCTAGGGTCCTCTGGAAACACCATATATTTT
TRBV10-3	TRBJ2-5	many	TRBD2	CAISEGTRGETQYF	TGTGCCATCAGTGAGGGGACTAGAGGAGAGACCCAGTACTTC
TRBV6-5	TRBJ1-5	few	.	CASSTQGANQPQHF	TGTGCCAGCAGCACTCAGGGTGCCAATCAGCCCCAGCATTTT
TRBV5-1	TRBJ2-7	.	TRBD2	CASSTGLAGPHEQYF	TGCGCCAGCAGCACGGGACTAGCGGGACCCCACGAGCAGTACTTC
TRBV24-1	TRBJ1-5	many	.	CATSDFGGPDQPQHF	TGTGCCACCAGTGATTTTGGGGGGCCCGATCAGCCCCAGCATTTT
TRBV24-1	TRBJ2-6	.	.	CATSSQQVRANVLTF	TGTGCCACCAGCAGTCAACAGGTTCGGGCCAACGTCCTGACTTTC
TRBV12-3/TRBV12-4	TRBJ1-1	many	TRBD1	CASSSRDSEAFF	TGTGCCAGCAGTTCTCGGGACAGTGAAGCTTTCTTT
TRBV29-1	TRBJ1-2	many	.	CSVVGLGGYTF	TGCAGCGTTGTGGGGCTCGGTGGCTACACCTTC
TRBV6-5	TRBJ2-7	few	.	CASSEYQGYEQYF	TGTGCCAGCAGTGAATATCAGGGCTACGAGCAGTACTTC
TRBV2	TRBJ1-1	.	.	CASTPGTTTEAFF	TGTGCCAGCACTCCTGGGACAACCACTGAAGCTTTCTTT
TRBV6-1	TRBJ1-5	.	.	CASKAGLMINQPQHF	TGTGCCAGCAAGGCAGGGCTCATGATCAATCAGCCCCAGCATTTT
TRBV10-3	TRBJ1-3	.	.	CAISEWRVGNTIYF	TGTGCCATCAGTGAGTGGAGGGTCGGGAACACCATATATTTT
TRBV19	TRBJ1-1	.	.	CASSKVDNTEAFF	TGTGCCAGTAGTAAAGTGGACAACACTGAAGCTTTCTTT
TRBV2	TRBJ2-7	many	.	CASSGGIHYEQYF	TGTGCCAGCAGTGGGGGTATCCACTACGAGCAGTACTTC
TRBV7-9	TRBJ2-7	many	.	CASSLKAGDYEQYF	TGTGCCAGCAGCTTAAAAGCAGGGGACTACGAGCAGTACTTC
TRBV20-1	TRBJ1-2	many	.	CSASRRGLGYTF	TGCAGTGCTAGCAGACGGGGGCTTGGCTACACCTTC
TRBV15	TRBJ1-4	.	.	CATSTDAGKGDEKLFF	TGTGCCACCAGCACAGACGCGGGGAAGGGGGATGAAAAACTGTTTTTT